Presented here are 20 T cell receptor beta chains from one specimen sequenced in a study of CDR3 diversity in severe acne. TCRdb used MiXCR to reprocess the PCR reads, holding one entry per CDR3 protein. This sample has roughly 81,000 distinct CDR3 sequences; about half occur once, and the top ten carry about 9.4%. The sequenced sample consisted of blood. These receptors all come from a male donor in good health, serving as a control.

This clonotype was seen just once. This chain joins TRBV19 and TRBJ1-5, with D unclear. CDR1 and CDR2 from the germline V gene are LNHDA and SQIVND (reference sequence). This CDR3 region has 13 residues. V was pared by 8 bases and J by 0 bases, with 8 bases between. This chain's CDR3 is CASRGRSNQPQHF. CDR3 DNA: TGTGCCAGTCGAGGCCGTAGCAATCAGCCCCAGCATTTT.

At least ten counts were recorded for this clonotype. The chain uses TRBV12-3 or TRBV12-4 and TRBJ1-6; 7 bases are shared with TRBD1. This CDR3 spans 16 amino acids. The J segment lost 6 bases and the V segment lost 4 bases, leaving 9 bases of the junction unmatched. The CDR3 protein is CASSSGGRGVNSPLHF. The CDR3, as DNA: TGTGCCAGCAGTTCCGGAGGCAGGGGGGTTAATTCACCCCTCCACTTT.

The chain joins TRBV28 to TRBJ2-7; 12 bases map to TRBD2. The CDR3 is 15 amino acids. Germline V gene sequence: CDR1 MDHEN, CDR2 SYDVKM. The trim removed 7 bases at V and 2 bases at J, leaving 6 bases unmatched. CDR3 loop: CASTGTSGRAYEQYF. In DNA, the CDR3 is TGTGCCAGCACGGGGACTAGCGGGCGGGCCTACGAGCAGTACTTC.

The rearrangement links TRBV4-1 to TRBJ2-7, with TRBD1 identical over 8 bases. Germline V gives CDR1 MGHRA, CDR2 YSYEKL. The CDR3 loop spans 15 amino acids. V was pared by 3 bases and J by 3 bases, with 7 bases of the junction left unmatched. Here the CDR3 reads CASSHKETGDYEQYF. The CDR3 region has the DNA TGCGCCAGCAGCCATAAGGAGACAGGGGACTACGAGCAGTACTTC.

The sample holds a few counts of this clonotype. This could be a read error, since a much larger clone is one nucleotide away. The rearrangement links TRBV10-3 to TRBJ2-7; D is perhaps TRBD2 (6 bases). The CDR3 runs to 16 residues. CDR1 ENHRY and CDR2 SYGVKD come from the germline V gene. This CDR3 reads CAISVGETYQTGERYF. DNA of the CDR3: TGTGCCATCAGTGTGGGTGAGACCTACCAAACGGGGGAGCGGTACTTC.

The J gene is TRBJ2-7, the V gene TRBV12-3 or TRBV12-4; 14 bases line up with TRBD2. The CDR3 is made up of 15 amino acids. V gave up 5 bases and J gave up 2 bases; unmatched junction bases: 2. The CDR3 DNA reads TGTGCCAGCAGTGGACTAGCGGGGGGCCCCTACGAGCAGTACTTC. Translation gives CASSGLAGGPYEQYF.

This clonotype turned up a few times. V and J are TRBV10-3 and TRBJ2-7, with 10 bases that match TRBD1. The CDR3 has 16 residues. The J segment lost 3 bases and the V segment lost 1 base, leaving 6 bases of the junction unmatched. Germline V CDR1 and CDR2: ENHRY, SYGVKD. The CDR3 DNA is TGTGCCATCAGTGAGTATTGGGACAGGGGCTACTACGAGCAGTACTTC. Its translation: CAISEYWDRGYYEQYF.

The chain joins TRBV20-1 to TRBJ1-1; D gene ambiguous. CDR1 and CDR2 (germline): DFQATT, SNEGSKA (reference sequence). V was trimmed by 3 bases and J by 5 bases, leaving 10 bases between them. The CDR3 covers 12 residues. This CDR3 reads CSARDLRTEAFF. Written as DNA, the CDR3 is TGCAGTGCTAGGGACCTGCGGACTGAAGCTTTCTTT.

This clonotype has a handful of counts. The genes are TRBV20-1 and TRBJ2-5; 9 bases line up with TRBD2. CDR1 and CDR2 from the germline V gene are DFQATT and SNEGSKA (reference sequence). This CDR3 is built from 15 residues. The trim removed 6 bases at V and 2 bases at J, leaving 10 bases unmatched. The CDR3 DNA reads as TGCAGTGCAGGGACCGTGCTAGCGGGACAAGAGACCCAGTACTTC. Amino acid sequence: CSAGTVLAGQETQYF.

About this clonotype itself: At one end the junction does not follow the germline gene, possibly because of a read error. This chain joins TRBV7-2 and TRBJ2-2; TRBD2 is a possible D gene (6 bases). Looked up from germline, CDR1 is SGHTA and CDR2 is FQGNSA. The length of the CDR3 is 13 residues. CDR3 region: CASSPRDGGEPFF. The CDR3 bases are TGTGCCAGCAGCCCTAGAGATGGAGGGGAGCCGTTTTTT.

This clonotype has ten or more counts. The CDR3 nucleotides read TGTGCCAGCAAAGCCTCAGGAAACACCGGGGAGCTGTTTTTT. This codes for CASKASGNTGELFF. The genes are TRBV6-5 and TRBJ2-2; no clear D. The germline V gene has CDR1 MNHEY and CDR2 SVGAGI. The V end lost 7 bases, the J end lost 2 bases, and 11 bases lay between the germline ends. The CDR3 covers 14 residues.

This clonotype was seen more than once but under ten times. This chain connects TRBV24-1 to TRBJ1-2, with a possible D match to TRBD1 (5 bases). V was shortened by 5 bases and J by 7 bases, with 13 bases between the two germline ends. CDR1 and CDR2 (germline): KGHDR, SFDVKD. The CDR3 contains 13 residues. The CDR3 DNA is TGTGCCACCAGTGCAGGGATCGGAGTTGGCTACACCTTC. Its translation: CATSAGIGVGYTF.

This clonotype was detected only a few times. This rearrangement joins TRBV4-2 to TRBJ2-2; 9 nucleotides match TRBD2. In germline, CDR1 is LGHNA, CDR2 YNFKEQ. J was trimmed by 6 bases and V by 4 bases; bases with no gene match: 12. The length of the CDR3 is 17 residues. CDR3 protein: CASSPLGLAGTAGELFF. The CDR3 DNA is TGTGCCAGCAGCCCGCTGGGACTAGCCGGGACGGCCGGGGAGCTGTTTTTT.

Concerning this clonotype: This may be a read error, as it is one base from a much larger clone. The V gene is TRBV10-3, the J gene TRBJ2-7; D may correspond to TRBD1 or TRBD2 (5 bases each). Trimming removed 4 bases from V and 3 bases from J, with 10 bases in between. The germline V gene has CDR1 ENHRY and CDR2 SYGVKD. CDR3 size: 13 residues. CDR3 sequence reads: CAISGGASYEQYF. The CDR3 DNA sequence: TGTGCCATCAGTGGAGGGGCTAGCTACGAGCAGTACTTC.

As to this clonotype: In this CDR3 the conserved last residue, phenylalanine or tryptophan, is missing, so a read error is likely. The chain joins TRBV25-1 to TRBJ1-5; possible D gene TRBD1, 6 bases. Germline V gene sequence: CDR1 MGHDK, CDR2 SYGVNS. With 8 bases removed from V and 9 bases from J, the gap between germline ends came to 23 bases. The CDR3 is 15 residues long. CDR3 region: CASSPKSGDSRPQHS. CDR3 nucleotides: TGTGCCAGCTCACCAAAGTCAGGGGATTCACGGCCCCAGCATTCT.

This clonotype showed up many times. The chain employs TRBV29-1 and TRBJ1-1; a weak D match, TRBD1 (5 bases). This CDR3 is built from 14 residues. V lost 5 bases to trimming and J lost 5 bases, with 18 bases between them. Germline CDR1 SQVTM, CDR2 ANQGSEA. CDR3 in amino acids: CSVLTGTGGTEAFF. The CDR3 nucleotides read TGCAGCGTTCTGACCGGGACGGGAGGGACTGAAGCTTTCTTT.

Only a few counts were recorded for this clonotype. The J gene is TRBJ1-2, the V gene TRBV9, with D possibly TRBD1 on 5 matching bases. From germline, CDR1 is SGDLS and CDR2 YYNGEE. V was shortened by 4 bases and J by 10 bases, with 20 bases between the two germline ends. This CDR3 is built from 14 residues. The CDR3 region is CASSPMTEGTSYTF. In nucleotides, the CDR3 is TGTGCCAGCAGCCCGATGACAGAGGGGACGTCCTACACCTTC.

This clonotype was seen a handful of times. The rearrangement links TRBV5-1 to TRBJ2-2, with 9 positions matching TRBD1. V shed 4 bases, J shed 7 bases, and the junction held 11 bases outside the gene matches. The CDR3 contains 16 residues. Germline V gene data show CDR1 as SGHRS and CDR2 as YFSETQ. The CDR3 DNA is TGCGCCAGCAGCCCGGTCCCGGGACAGGGCGGCGGGGAGCTGTTTTTT. Translating it yields CASSPVPGQGGGELFF.

This sequence joins TRBV10-1 and TRBJ2-3, with 7 bases fitting TRBD2. V lost 4 bases, J lost 3 bases, and 4 bases stayed unmatched. CDR1 is WNHNN and CDR2 is SYGVQD in the germline V gene (reference sequence). This CDR3 is 14 amino acids long. DNA for the CDR3: TGCGCCAGCAGTGGTGCGGGAGTGACAGATACGCAGTATTTT. The encoded protein is CASSGAGVTDTQYF.

V usage is TRBV6-1 and J usage is TRBJ2-1, with 12 nucleotides matching TRBD1. V lost 6 bases and J lost 6; bases outside the gene matches: 3. CDR1 is MNHNS and CDR2 is SASEGT in the germline V gene. The CDR3 runs to 14 residues. CDR3 DNA sequence: TGTGCCAGCAGACCGGGACAGGGGGCCAATGAGCAGTTCTTC. This encodes CASRPGQGANEQFF.